This TCR beta chain derives from a study of a mutant IDH1 vaccine in newly diagnosed glioma. This clone has a single count. Its antigen remains unknown. The CDR3 loop spans 14 amino acids. The germline CDR1 and CDR2 sequences are SEHNR and FQNEAQ (reference sequence). V was pared by 5 bases and J by 8 bases, with 18 bases between. Time point defined: week 23, last vaccination. A single vaccine dose contained 300 ug of mutant IDH1 20-mer peptide, and topical imiquimod was used with it. This table comes from immunoSEQ multiplex PCR, and its TCRdb copy is limited to in-frame clones, with some not included. The data hold 35,000 to 50,000 clones, with 65% to 85% observed a single time.

The material was PBMCs, obtained from a glioma patient whose treatment included an IDH1 peptide vaccine. The rearrangement uses TRBV7-9 and TRBJ1-1, with D tentatively TRBD1 (6 bases). This receptor was taken from a woman between 18 and 29 years old with glioma. Some clones in this sample may be carry-over from other donors' samples. In DNA form, the CDR3 reads TGTGCCAGCAGCCAAGGGCCGGGGGCCGTGGAAGCTTTCTTT. The encoded protein is CASSQGPGAVEAFF.